This T cell receptor beta chain was identified during a study of patients and donors after allogeneic stem cell transplantation. One entry per CDR3 protein, called by TCRdb with MiXCR from the RT-PCR reads. The table lists about 960,000 distinct CDR3 sequences, 18% of them singletons. CDR1 and CDR2 from the germline V gene are LGHNA and YNFKEQ. Trimming removed 0 bases from V and 8 bases from J; junction bases left unmatched: 10. The length of the CDR3 is 17 residues. This clonotype has only a few counts. What was sequenced was blood, either unsorted or a sorted T cell fraction (not recorded which). The chain joins TRBV4-2 to TRBJ1-6; 7 bases line up with TRBD1. The TCR sequence derives from a human donor who was either an allogeneic HSCT recipient or a stem cell or donor lymphocyte infusion donor (not recorded which). It is not recorded whose cells these are; they may come from a transplant donor. CDR3 amino acids: CASSQDRTGGLHSPLHF. The CDR3 DNA follows: TGTGCCAGCAGCCAAGATCGGACAGGCGGATTACATTCACCCCTCCACTTT.